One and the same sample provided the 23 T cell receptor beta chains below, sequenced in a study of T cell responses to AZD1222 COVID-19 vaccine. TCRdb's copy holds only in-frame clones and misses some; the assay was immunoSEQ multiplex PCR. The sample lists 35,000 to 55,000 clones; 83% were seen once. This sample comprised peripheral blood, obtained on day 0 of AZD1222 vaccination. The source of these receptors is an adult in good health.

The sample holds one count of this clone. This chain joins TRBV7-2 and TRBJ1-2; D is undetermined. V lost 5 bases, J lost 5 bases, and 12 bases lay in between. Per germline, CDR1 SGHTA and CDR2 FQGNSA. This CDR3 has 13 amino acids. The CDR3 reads CASSVGREYGYTF. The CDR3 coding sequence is TGTGCCAGCAGCGTAGGACGGGAGTATGGCTACACCTTC.

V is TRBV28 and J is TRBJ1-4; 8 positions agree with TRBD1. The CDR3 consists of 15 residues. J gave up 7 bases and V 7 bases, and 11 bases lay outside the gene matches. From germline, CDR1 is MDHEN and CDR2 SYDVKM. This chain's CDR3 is CASTNRGGGGEKLFF. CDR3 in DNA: TGTGCCAGCACCAACAGGGGGGGAGGCGGTGAAAAACTGTTTTTT.

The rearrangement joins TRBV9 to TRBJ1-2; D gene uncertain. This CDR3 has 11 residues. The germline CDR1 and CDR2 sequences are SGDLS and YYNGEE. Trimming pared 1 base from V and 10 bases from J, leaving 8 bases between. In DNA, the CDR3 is TGTGCCAGCAGCGTATTGGGCTCCTACACCTTC. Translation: CASSVLGSYTF.

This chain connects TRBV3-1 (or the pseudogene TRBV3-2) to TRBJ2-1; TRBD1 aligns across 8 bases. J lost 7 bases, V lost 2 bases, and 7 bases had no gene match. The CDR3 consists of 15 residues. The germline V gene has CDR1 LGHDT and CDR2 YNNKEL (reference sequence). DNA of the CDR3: TGTGCCAGCAGCCAAACCAAGGGGGACAGGAATGAGCAGTTCTTC. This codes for CASSQTKGDRNEQFF.

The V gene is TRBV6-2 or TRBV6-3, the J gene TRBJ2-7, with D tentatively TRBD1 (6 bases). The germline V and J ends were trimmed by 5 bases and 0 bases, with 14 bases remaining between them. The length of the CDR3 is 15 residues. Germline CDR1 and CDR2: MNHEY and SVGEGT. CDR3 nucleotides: TGTGCCAGCAGTCACCTCAGGGGTATCTCCTACGAGCAGTACTTC. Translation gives CASSHLRGISYEQYF.

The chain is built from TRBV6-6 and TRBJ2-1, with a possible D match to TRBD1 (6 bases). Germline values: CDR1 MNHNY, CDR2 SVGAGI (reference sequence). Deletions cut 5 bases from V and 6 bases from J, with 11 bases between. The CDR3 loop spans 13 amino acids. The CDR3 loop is CASSPRGGNEQFF. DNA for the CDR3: TGTGCCAGCAGTCCCAGGGGCGGCAATGAGCAGTTCTTC.

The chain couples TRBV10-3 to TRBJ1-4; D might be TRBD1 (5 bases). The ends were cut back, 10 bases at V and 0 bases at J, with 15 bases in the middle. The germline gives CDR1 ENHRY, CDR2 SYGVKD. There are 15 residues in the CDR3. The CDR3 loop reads CARVRDGATNEKLFF. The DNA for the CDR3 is TGTGCCAGAGTCCGGGACGGTGCAACTAATGAAAAACTGTTTTTT.

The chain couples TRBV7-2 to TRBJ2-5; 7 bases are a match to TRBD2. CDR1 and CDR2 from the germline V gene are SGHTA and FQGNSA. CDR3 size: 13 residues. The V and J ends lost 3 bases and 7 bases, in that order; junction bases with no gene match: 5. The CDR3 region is CASSFGGEGTQYF. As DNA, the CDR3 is TGTGCCAGCAGCTTTGGGGGGGAGGGGACCCAGTACTTC.

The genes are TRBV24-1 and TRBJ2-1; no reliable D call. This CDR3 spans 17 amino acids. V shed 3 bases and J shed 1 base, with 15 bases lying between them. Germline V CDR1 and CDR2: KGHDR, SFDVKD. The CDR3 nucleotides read TGTGCCACCAGTGATACCCCCAGGTCTCCTTCCTACAATGAGCAGTTCTTC. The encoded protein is CATSDTPRSPSYNEQFF.

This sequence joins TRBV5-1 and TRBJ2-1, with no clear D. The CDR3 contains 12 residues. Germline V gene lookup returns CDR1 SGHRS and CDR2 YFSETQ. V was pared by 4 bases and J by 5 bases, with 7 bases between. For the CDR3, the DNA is TGCGCCAGCAGCCAGACGGACAATGAGCAGTTCTTC. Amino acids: CASSQTDNEQFF. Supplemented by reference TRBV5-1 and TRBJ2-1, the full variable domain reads KAGVTQTPRYLIKTRGQQVTLSCSPISGHRSVSWYQQTPGQGLQFLFEYFSETQRNKGNFPGRFSGRQFSNSRSEMNVSTLELGDSALYLCASSQTDNEQFFGPGTRLTVL.

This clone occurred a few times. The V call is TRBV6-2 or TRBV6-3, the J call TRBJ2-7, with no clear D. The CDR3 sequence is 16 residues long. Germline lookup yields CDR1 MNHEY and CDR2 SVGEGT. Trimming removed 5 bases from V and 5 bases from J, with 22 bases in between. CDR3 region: CASSLQPGLYIHEQYF. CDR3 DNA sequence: TGTGCCAGCAGTCTCCAACCGGGCCTCTACATCCACGAGCAGTACTTC.

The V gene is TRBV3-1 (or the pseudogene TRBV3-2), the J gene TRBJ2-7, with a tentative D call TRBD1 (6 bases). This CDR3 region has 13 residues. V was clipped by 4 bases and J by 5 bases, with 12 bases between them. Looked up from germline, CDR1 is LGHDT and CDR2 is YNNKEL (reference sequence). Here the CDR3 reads CASSRIGGHEQYF. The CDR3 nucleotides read TGTGCCAGCAGCCGCATTGGGGGCCACGAGCAGTACTTC.

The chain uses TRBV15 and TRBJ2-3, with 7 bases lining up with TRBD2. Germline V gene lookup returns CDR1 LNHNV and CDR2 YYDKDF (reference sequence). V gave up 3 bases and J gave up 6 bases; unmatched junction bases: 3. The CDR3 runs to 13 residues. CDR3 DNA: TGTGCCACCAGCAGGGAACTAGCGGATACGCAGTATTTT. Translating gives CATSRELADTQYF.

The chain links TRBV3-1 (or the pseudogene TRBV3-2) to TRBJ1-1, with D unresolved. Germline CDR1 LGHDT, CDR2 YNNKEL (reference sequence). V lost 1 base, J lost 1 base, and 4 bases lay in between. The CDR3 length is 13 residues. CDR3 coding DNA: TGTGCCAGCAGCCAAGTGGAGAACACTGAAGCTTTCTTT. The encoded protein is CASSQVENTEAFF.

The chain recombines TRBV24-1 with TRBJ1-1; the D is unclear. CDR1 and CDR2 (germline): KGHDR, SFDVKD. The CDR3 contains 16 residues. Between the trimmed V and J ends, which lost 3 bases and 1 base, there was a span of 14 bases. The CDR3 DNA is TGTGCCACCAGTGATGCCGATTGGACGGCGAACACTGAAGCTTTCTTT. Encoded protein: CATSDADWTANTEAFF.

The CDR3 sequence: CASSPVDNTGELFF. The CDR3 DNA sequence: TGTGCCAGCAGTCCCGTAGATAACACCGGGGAGCTGTTTTTT. The chain recombines TRBV5-5 with TRBJ2-2; D unclear. The germline CDR1 and CDR2 sequences are SGHKS and YYEKEE (reference sequence). This CDR3 is built from 14 residues. V lost 5 bases to trimming and J lost 2 bases, with 10 bases between them.

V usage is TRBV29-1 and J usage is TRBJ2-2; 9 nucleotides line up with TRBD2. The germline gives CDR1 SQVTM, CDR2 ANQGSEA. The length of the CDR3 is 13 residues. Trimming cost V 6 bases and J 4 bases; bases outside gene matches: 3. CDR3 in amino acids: CSVNSGGTGELFF. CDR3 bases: TGCAGCGTAAATAGCGGGGGCACCGGGGAGCTGTTTTTT.

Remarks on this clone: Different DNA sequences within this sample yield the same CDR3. The CDR3 is CASRSVSAGLNQPQHF. As DNA, the CDR3 is TGTGCCAGCAGATCCGTTTCGGCAGGATTGAATCAGCCCCAGCATTTT. The gene calls are TRBV28 and TRBJ1-5; the D is unclear. Trimming cost V 6 bases and J 4 bases, with 19 bases left between them. Germline CDR1 reads MDHEN; CDR2 reads SYDVKM. CDR3 length equals 16 residues.

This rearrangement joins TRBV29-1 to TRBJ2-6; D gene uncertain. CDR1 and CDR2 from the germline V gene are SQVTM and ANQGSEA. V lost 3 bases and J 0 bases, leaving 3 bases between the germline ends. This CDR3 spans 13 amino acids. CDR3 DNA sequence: TGCAGCGTTGAGGTCTCTGGGGCCAACGTCCTGACTTTC. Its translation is CSVEVSGANVLTF.

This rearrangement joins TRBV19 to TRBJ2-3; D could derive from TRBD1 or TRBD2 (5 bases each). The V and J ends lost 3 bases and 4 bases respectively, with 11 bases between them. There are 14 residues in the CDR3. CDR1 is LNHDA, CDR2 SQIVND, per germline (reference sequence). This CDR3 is CASSIGPGPDTQYF. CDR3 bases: TGTGCCAGTAGTATTGGTCCGGGACCAGATACGCAGTATTTT.

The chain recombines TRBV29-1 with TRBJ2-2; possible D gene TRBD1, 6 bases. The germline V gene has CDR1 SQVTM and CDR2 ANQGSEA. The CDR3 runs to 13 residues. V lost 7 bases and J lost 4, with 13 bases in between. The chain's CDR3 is CSDWGHSTGELFF. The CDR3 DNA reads TGCAGCGACTGGGGACATTCCACCGGGGAGCTGTTTTTT.

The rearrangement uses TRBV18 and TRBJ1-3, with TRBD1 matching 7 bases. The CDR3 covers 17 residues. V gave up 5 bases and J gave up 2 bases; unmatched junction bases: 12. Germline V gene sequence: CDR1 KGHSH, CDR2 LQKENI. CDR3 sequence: CASSSSLGQNPGNTIYF. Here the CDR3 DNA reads TGTGCCAGCTCATCAAGCCTGGGACAGAACCCTGGAAACACCATATATTTT.

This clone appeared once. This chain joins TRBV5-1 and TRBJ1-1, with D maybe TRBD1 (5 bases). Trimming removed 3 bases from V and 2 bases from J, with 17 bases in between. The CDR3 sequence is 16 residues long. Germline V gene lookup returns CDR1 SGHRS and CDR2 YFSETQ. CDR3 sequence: CASSWGTGRGNTEAFF. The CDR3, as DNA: TGCGCCAGCAGCTGGGGAACAGGTCGAGGAAACACTGAAGCTTTCTTT. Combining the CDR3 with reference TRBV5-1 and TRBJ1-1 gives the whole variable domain KAGVTQTPRYLIKTRGQQVTLSCSPISGHRSVSWYQQTPGQGLQFLFEYFSETQRNKGNFPGRFSGRQFSNSRSEMNVSTLELGDSALYLCASSWGTGRGNTEAFFGQGTRLTVV.